This entry concerns a single T cell receptor (beta chain). Its specificity is unknown. Only in-frame clones appear in the TCRdb table, and some are missing; sequencing was by immunoSEQ multiplex PCR. Of roughly 3,000 clones listed, roughly three quarters were seen once; the top ten hold roughly two fifths. This sample stems from a study of CD8 T cell repertoires and HIV-1 epitope variants. Study summary: Control wells had CMV/EBV/flu peptides, negative Ebola AY9, or no peptide. Findings of the study overall: This assay reports beta chains of antigen-expanded cells, not T cell function.

V gave up 7 bases and J gave up 6 bases; unmatched junction bases: 7. Germline assignment: CDR1 SGHTA and CDR2 FQGNSA. CDR3 length equals 14 residues. The rearrangement links TRBV7-2 to TRBJ2-2; 8 bases map to TRBD2. Source material: cultured CD8+ T cells derived from PBMCs. This receptor was identified in a male donor with HIV. The DNA of the CDR3 is TGTGCCAGCAACTCCGGGGGGGCTGCCGGGGAGCTGTTTTTT. This translates into CASNSGGAAGELFF.